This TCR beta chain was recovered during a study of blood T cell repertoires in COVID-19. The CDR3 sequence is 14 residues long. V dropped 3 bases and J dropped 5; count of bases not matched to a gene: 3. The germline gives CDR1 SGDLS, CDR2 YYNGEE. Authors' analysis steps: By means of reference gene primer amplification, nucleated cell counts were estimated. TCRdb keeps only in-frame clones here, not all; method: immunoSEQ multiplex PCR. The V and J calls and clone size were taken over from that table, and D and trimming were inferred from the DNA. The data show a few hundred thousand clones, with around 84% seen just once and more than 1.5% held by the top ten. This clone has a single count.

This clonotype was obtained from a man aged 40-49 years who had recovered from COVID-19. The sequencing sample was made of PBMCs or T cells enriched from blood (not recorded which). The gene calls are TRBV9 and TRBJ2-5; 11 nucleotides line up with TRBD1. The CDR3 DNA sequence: TGTGCCAGCAGCGGGACAGGGGGCCCCGAGACCCAGTACTTC. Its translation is CASSGTGGPETQYF.